These T cell receptor beta chains were read from a single sample in a study of cytomegalovirus exposure and HLA in healthy donors. Assay used: immunoSEQ multiplex PCR; TCRdb lists only in-frame clones, some missing. This table holds roughly 90,000 clones, 80% found once. Sequencing was carried out using PBMCs. All receptors derive from a man younger than 45 in good health and CMV-seronegative. Each CDR3 is given with its conserved first and last residue. Fields, in order: CDR3 DNA, CDR3 protein, clone size, V gene, J gene, D gene. A D gene is named only where the DNA matches it firmly. Some rows mark clone size as missing; the rest say once, few, many or name a class of expanded clone.

TGTGCCTGGAGCCCAGGGTATAGCAATCAGCCCCAGCATTTT,CAWSPGYSNQPQHF,NA,TRBV30,TRBJ1-5,NA
TGTGCCAGCAGCTCCCAGGGAGGGCTTTTCGGGGAGCAGTTCTTC,CASSSQGGLFGEQFF,NA,TRBV11-3,TRBJ2-1,TRBD2
TGCGCCAGCAGCTTTTCCGGGGGTAGCAATCAGCCCCAGCATTTT,CASSFSGGSNQPQHF,NA,TRBV5-1,TRBJ1-5,NA
TGTGCCAGCAGCCCCACTAGCGGGTTAAGCACAGATACGCAGTATTTT,CASSPTSGLSTDTQYF,few,TRBV7-9,TRBJ2-3,TRBD2
TGTGCCAGGAGGGGATCCGGAGAGACCCAGTACTTC,CARRGSGETQYF,once,TRBV10-3,TRBJ2-5,NA
TGCGCCAGCAGCTTGGATACAGGGCGGACAGATACGCAGTATTTT,CASSLDTGRTDTQYF,NA,TRBV5-1,TRBJ2-3,NA
TGTGCCAGCGGGGACAGTAAAAAACTGTACAATGAGCAGTTCTTC,CASGDSKKLYNEQFF,NA,TRBV7-9,TRBJ2-1,TRBD1
TGTGCCGGACAGGGAAACACAGATACGCAGTATTTT,CAGQGNTDTQYF,NA,TRBV2,TRBJ2-3,TRBD1
TGTGCCAGCAGCTTAGATACTCTTTCCGGGGGCACTGAAGCTTTCTTT,CASSLDTLSGGTEAFF,few,TRBV11-2,TRBJ1-1,NA
TGTGCCAGCACCGGGACAGGGGCTCCCTCTGGAAACACCATATATTTT,CASTGTGAPSGNTIYF,NA,TRBV9,TRBJ1-3,TRBD1
TGTGCCAGCAGCCCGGGGGAGAGGGTGGGGAGCACTGAAGCTTTCTTT,CASSPGERVGSTEAFF,NA,TRBV7-9,TRBJ1-1,NA
TGTGCCAGCAGCTTGGATAGGGGAGGGTGGGAAACCTACGAGCAGTACTTC,CASSLDRGGWETYEQYF,once,TRBV5-6,TRBJ2-7,TRBD2
TGTGCCAGCAGTTTGGGGCCGGGGGCTGGGGCCAACGTCCTGACTTTC,CASSLGPGAGANVLTF,NA,TRBV27,TRBJ2-6,NA
TGTGCCAGCAGCTTAAATTCTTACAATGAGCAGTTCTTC,CASSLNSYNEQFF,NA,TRBV11-3,TRBJ2-1,NA
TGTGCCAGCAGCCAAGGCAAAGGAAAGGGGGCAACTAATGAAAAACTGTTTTTT,CASSQGKGKGATNEKLFF,once,TRBV4-2,TRBJ1-4,NA
TGTGCCAGCAGCCACAGGGGGCCTCACACTGAAGCTTTCTTT,CASSHRGPHTEAFF,few,TRBV14,TRBJ1-1,TRBD1
TGTGCCAGCAGTAACCGGCAGGGGGTAAACTATGGCTACACCTTC,CASSNRQGVNYGYTF,NA,TRBV25-1,TRBJ1-2,TRBD1
TGTGCCAGCAGCTCTTACGGGGGGTACAATGAGCAGTTCTTC,CASSSYGGYNEQFF,few,TRBV11-2,TRBJ2-1,TRBD2